The subject of this entry is one T cell receptor (beta chain). This entry comes from a study of technical replicates of blood from several donors. TCRdb's table, derived via immunoSEQ multiplex PCR, lists solely in-frame clones and lacks some. Of roughly 60,000 clones listed, over 90% were seen once; the top ten hold more than 4%. Germline CDR1 and CDR2: SGHAT and FQDESV (reference sequence). The CDR3 has 16 amino acids. V dropped 1 base and J dropped 0; count of bases not matched to a gene: 4. The receptor was isolated from a human donor in good health. Some clones in this sample may be carry-over from other donors' samples. Sequencing input: PBMCs. The V gene is TRBV11-1, the J gene TRBJ2-5; 8 bases map to TRBD2. The CDR3 DNA is TGTGCCAGCAGCTTAGGACTAGCGAGGTACCAAGAGACCCAGTACTTC. Amino acids: CASSLGLARYQETQYF.